The 7 T cell receptor beta chains reported below all come from one sample, sequenced in a study of T cells after yellow fever vaccination. One entry per CDR3 protein, called by TCRdb with MiXCR from the 5' RACE reads. The sample has approximately 300,000 distinct CDR3 sequences; 9.5% to 12% are singletons. Material: CD4+ T cells sorted from PBMCs, obtained 45 days after the yellow fever booster vaccination. Receptors were obtained from a man in his late teens or twenties who received the YFV17D yellow fever vaccine.

This clonotype was picked up many times. This sequence joins TRBV28 and TRBJ1-5; D gene ambiguous. CDR3 size: 12 residues. Germline V gene sequence: CDR1 MDHEN, CDR2 SYDVKM. V was pared by 3 bases and J by 5 bases, with 5 bases between. CDR3 in DNA: TGTGCCAGCAGTTTCGTTGATCAGCCCCAGCATTTT. Protein sequence: CASSFVDQPQHF. The whole variable domain, filled in from reference TRBV28 and TRBJ1-5, reads DVKVTQSSRYLVKRTGEKVFLECVQDMDHENMFWYRQDPGLGLRLIYFSYDVKMKEKGDIPEGYSVSREKKERFSLILESASTNQTSMYLCASSFVDQPQHFGDGTRLSIL.

This clonotype appeared many times. The rearrangement joins TRBV6-2 or TRBV6-3 to TRBJ2-1; D gene unclear. This CDR3 contains 11 residues. The ends were cut back, 2 bases at V and 10 bases at J, with 6 bases in the middle. Germline values: CDR1 MNHEY, CDR2 SVGEGT. The CDR3 sequence: CASSYPGEQFF. The DNA of the CDR3 is TGTGCCAGCAGTTACCCCGGGGAGCAGTTCTTC.

This clonotype turned up a few times. The chain links TRBV2 to TRBJ2-3, with unresolved D. The CDR3 totals 11 residues. CDR1 and CDR2 from the germline V gene are SNHLY and FYNNEI. V was clipped by 8 bases and J by 3 bases, with 6 bases between them. The CDR3, as DNA: TGTGCCAGCGTTAGGACAGATACGCAGTATTTT. Its translation: CASVRTDTQYF.

This chain joins TRBV4-1 and TRBJ1-1; 8 positions agree with TRBD1. Germline assignment: CDR1 MGHRA and CDR2 YSYEKL. V gave up 3 bases and J gave up 6 bases; unmatched junction bases: 9. CDR3 length: 15 residues. The CDR3 sequence is CASSHPGQAWAEAFF. CDR3 bases: TGCGCCAGCAGCCATCCGGGACAGGCGTGGGCTGAAGCTTTCTTT.

As concerns this clonotype: At one of its ends the junction is not consistent with the germline gene, which may arise from a read error. The CDR3 reads CASNLGQGGTEAFF. CDR3 coding DNA: TGTGCCAGCAACTTAGGACAGGGCGGTACTGAAGCTTTCTTT. J is TRBJ1-1 and V is TRBV7-9; 8 nucleotides agree with TRBD1. Looked up from germline, CDR1 is SEHNR and CDR2 is FQNEAQ (reference sequence). The CDR3 has 14 residues.

The rearrangement uses TRBV20-1 and TRBJ1-5, with D possibly being TRBD1 (5 bases). Looked up from germline, CDR1 is DFQATT and CDR2 is SNEGSKA (reference sequence). The ends were cut back, 2 bases at V and 0 bases at J, with 11 bases in the middle. This CDR3 is built from 15 residues. In DNA, the CDR3 is TGCAGTGCTAGATCGCGAGGGGATAGCAATCAGCCCCAGCATTTT. It translates to CSARSRGDSNQPQHF.

This chain links TRBV25-1 with TRBJ2-3, with D possibly TRBD2 on 6 matching bases. V lost 6 bases to trimming and J lost 6 bases, with 25 bases between them. Germline loops: CDR1 MGHDK, CDR2 SYGVNS. This CDR3 is built from 17 residues. CDR3 DNA sequence: TGTGCCAGCAGCCCCGGGACTCATATGGGGTTTGGTGATACGCAGTATTTT. Its translation is CASSPGTHMGFGDTQYF. Variable domain in full (rest from reference TRBV25-1 and TRBJ2-3): EADIYQTPRYLVIGTGKKITLECSQTMGHDKMYWYQQDPGMELHLIHYSYGVNSTEKGDLSSESTVSRIRTEHFPLTLESARPSHTSQYLCASSPGTHMGFGDTQYFGPGTRLTVL.